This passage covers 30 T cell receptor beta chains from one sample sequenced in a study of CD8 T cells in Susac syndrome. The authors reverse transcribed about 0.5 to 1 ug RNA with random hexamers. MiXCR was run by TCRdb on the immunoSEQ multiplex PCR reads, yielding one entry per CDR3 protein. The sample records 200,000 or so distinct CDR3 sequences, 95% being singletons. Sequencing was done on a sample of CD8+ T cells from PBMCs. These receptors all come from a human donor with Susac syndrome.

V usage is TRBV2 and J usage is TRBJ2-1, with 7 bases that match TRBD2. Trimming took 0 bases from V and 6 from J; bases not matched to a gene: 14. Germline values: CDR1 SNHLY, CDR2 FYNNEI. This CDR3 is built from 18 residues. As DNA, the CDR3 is TGTGCCAGCAGTGAAGCGTTGACCGGGACTATAGTTACCAATGAGCAGTTCTTC. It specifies CASSEALTGTIVTNEQFF. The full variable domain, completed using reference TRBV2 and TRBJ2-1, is EPEVTQTPSHQVTQMGQEVILRCVPISNHLYFYWYRQILGQKVEFLVSFYNNEISEKSEIFDDQFSVERPDGSNFTLKIRSTKLEDSAMYFCASSEALTGTIVTNEQFFGPGTRLTVL.

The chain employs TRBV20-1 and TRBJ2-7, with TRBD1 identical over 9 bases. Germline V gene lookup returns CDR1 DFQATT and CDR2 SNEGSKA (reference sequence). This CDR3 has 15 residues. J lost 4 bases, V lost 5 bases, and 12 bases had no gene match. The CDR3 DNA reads TGCAGTGCTGGCGAGAGTAGGACAGGGGTATACGAGCAGTACTTC. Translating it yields CSAGESRTGVYEQYF.

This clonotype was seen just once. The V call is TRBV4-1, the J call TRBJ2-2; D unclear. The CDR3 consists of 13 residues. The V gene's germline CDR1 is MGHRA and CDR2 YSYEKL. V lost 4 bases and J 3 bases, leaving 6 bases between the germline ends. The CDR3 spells CASSLGHTGELFF. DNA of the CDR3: TGCGCCAGCAGCCTAGGCCACACCGGGGAGCTGTTTTTT.

The CDR3 DNA reads TGCGCCAGCAGCTTGAGTTACGACTTGAACACTGAAGCTTTCTTT. Its protein product is CASSLSYDLNTEAFF. V and J are TRBV5-1 and TRBJ1-1, with no clear D. V lost 1 base and J lost 0, with 10 bases in between. This CDR3 has 15 amino acids. Germline CDR1 and CDR2: SGHRS and YFSETQ.

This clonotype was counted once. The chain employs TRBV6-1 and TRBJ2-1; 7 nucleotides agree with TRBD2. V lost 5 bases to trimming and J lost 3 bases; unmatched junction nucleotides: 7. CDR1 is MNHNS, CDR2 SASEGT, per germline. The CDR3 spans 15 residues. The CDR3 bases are TGTGCCAGCAGTTCCCTAGCGGCCAACTACAATGAGCAGTTCTTC. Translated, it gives CASSSLAANYNEQFF.

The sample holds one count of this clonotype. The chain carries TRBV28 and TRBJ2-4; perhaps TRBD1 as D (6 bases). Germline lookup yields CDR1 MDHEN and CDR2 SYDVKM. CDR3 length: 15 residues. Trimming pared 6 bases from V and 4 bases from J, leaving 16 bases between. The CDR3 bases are TGTGCCAGCAGAATCAGACAGGACGGGAAAAACATTCAGTACTTC. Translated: CASRIRQDGKNIQYF.

CDR3 coding DNA: TGTGCCAGCAGCCCTAAGGACCGATCCTACGAGCAGTACTTC. Amino acids: CASSPKDRSYEQYF. This chain uses TRBV7-9 with TRBJ2-7; D remains ambiguous. Germline V gene sequence: CDR1 SEHNR, CDR2 FQNEAQ (reference sequence). There are 14 residues in the CDR3. V was shortened by 5 bases and J by 1 base, with 12 bases between the two germline ends.

For the CDR3, the DNA is TGTGCCAGCAGTAAGCCTAGCGGACAAGAGACCCAGTACTTC. Protein product: CASSKPSGQETQYF. This sequence joins TRBV6-5 and TRBJ2-5; 7 bases are shared with TRBD2. Trimming at V came to 5 bases and at J to 2 bases, leaving 5 bases not matched to a gene. This CDR3 is 14 amino acids long. Germline CDR1 is MNHEY and CDR2 is SVGAGI.

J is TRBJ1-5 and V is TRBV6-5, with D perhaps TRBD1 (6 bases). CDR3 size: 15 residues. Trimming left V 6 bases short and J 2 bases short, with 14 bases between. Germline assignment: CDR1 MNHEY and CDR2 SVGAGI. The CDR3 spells CASSHGGLGNQPQHF. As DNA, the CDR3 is TGTGCCAGCAGCCACGGGGGGCTGGGCAATCAGCCCCAGCATTTT.

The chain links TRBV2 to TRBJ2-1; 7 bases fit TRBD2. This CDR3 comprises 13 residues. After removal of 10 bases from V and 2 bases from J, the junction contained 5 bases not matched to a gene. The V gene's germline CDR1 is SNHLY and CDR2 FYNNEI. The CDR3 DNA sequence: TGTGCCACTCCTAGCGGTACCTACAATGAGCAGTTCTTC. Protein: CATPSGTYNEQFF.

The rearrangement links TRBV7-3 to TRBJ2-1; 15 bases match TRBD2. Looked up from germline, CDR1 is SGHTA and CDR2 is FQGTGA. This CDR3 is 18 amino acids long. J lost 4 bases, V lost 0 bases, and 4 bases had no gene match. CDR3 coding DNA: TGTGCCAGCAGCTTAACTGCGGGACTAGCGGGGGGATACAATGAGCAGTTCTTC. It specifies CASSLTAGLAGGYNEQFF.

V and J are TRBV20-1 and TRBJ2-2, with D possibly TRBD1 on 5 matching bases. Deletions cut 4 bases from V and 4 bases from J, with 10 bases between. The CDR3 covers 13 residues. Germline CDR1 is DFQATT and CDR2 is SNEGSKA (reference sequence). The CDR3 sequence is CSAIAGSTGELFF. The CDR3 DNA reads TGCAGTGCTATTGCAGGGTCCACCGGGGAGCTGTTTTTT.

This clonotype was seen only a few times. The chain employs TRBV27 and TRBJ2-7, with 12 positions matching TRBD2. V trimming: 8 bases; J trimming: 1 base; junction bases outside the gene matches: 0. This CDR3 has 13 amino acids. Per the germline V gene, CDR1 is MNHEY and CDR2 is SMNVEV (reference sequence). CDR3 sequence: CASGTSGSYEQYF. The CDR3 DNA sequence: TGTGCCAGCGGGACTAGCGGGTCCTACGAGCAGTACTTC.

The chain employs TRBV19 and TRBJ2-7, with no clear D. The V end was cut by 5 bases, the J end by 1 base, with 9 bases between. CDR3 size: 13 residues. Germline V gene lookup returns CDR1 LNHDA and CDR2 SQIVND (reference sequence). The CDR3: CASSQLLSYEQYF. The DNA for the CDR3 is TGTGCCAGTAGTCAATTATTGTCCTACGAGCAGTACTTC.

The CDR3 bases are TGTGCCTGGCAGGGCCCAGCATCTGAAGCTTTCTTT. It yields the protein CAWQGPASEAFF. The V call is TRBV30, the J call TRBJ1-1; TRBD1 is a possible D gene (5 bases). Trimming removed 5 bases from V and 6 bases from J, with 13 bases in between. Germline CDR1 and CDR2: GTSNPN and SVGIG (reference sequence). The CDR3 loop spans 12 amino acids.

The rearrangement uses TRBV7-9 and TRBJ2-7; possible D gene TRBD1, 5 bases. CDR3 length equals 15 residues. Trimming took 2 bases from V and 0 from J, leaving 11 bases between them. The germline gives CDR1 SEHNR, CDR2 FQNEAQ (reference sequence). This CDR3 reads CASSLSAGHSYEQYF. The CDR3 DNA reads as TGTGCCAGCAGCTTATCGGCAGGGCACTCCTACGAGCAGTACTTC.

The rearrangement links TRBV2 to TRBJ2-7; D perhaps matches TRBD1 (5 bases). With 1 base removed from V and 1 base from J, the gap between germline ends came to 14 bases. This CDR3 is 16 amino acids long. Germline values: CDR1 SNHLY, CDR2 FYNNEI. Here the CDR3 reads CASSEDLGQVSYEQYF. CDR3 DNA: TGTGCCAGCAGTGAAGACCTAGGACAAGTGTCCTACGAGCAGTACTTC. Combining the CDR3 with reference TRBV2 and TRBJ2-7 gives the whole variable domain EPEVTQTPSHQVTQMGQEVILRCVPISNHLYFYWYRQILGQKVEFLVSFYNNEISEKSEIFDDQFSVERPDGSNFTLKIRSTKLEDSAMYFCASSEDLGQVSYEQYFGPGTRLTVT.

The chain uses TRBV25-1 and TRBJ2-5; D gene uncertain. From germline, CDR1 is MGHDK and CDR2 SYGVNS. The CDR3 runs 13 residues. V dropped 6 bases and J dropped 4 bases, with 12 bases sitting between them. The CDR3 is CASSPGIGETQYF. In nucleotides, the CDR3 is TGTGCCAGCAGCCCTGGAATCGGAGAGACCCAGTACTTC.

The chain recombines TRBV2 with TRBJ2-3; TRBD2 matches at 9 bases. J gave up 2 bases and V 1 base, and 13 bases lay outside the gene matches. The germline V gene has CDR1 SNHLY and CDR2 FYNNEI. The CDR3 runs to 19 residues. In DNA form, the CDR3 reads TGTGCCAGCAGTGAAGTGGGGGTCGCAAGCGGGGGGAACACAGATACGCAGTATTTT. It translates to CASSEVGVASGGNTDTQYF. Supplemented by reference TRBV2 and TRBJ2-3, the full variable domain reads EPEVTQTPSHQVTQMGQEVILRCVPISNHLYFYWYRQILGQKVEFLVSFYNNEISEKSEIFDDQFSVERPDGSNFTLKIRSTKLEDSAMYFCASSEVGVASGGNTDTQYFGPGTRLTVL.

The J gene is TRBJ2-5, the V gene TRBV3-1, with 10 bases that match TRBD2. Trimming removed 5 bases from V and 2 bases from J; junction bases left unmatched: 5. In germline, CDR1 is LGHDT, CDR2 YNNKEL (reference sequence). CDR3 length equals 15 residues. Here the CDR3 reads CASSWTSGRQETQYF. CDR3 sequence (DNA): TGTGCCAGCAGCTGGACTAGCGGAAGACAAGAGACCCAGTACTTC.

CDR3 DNA: TGCAGCGTTGGGCTGGCACAGGGGATTAACACTGAAGCTTTCTTT. The encoded protein is CSVGLAQGINTEAFF. The chain recombines TRBV29-1 with TRBJ1-1, with 7 bases aligning to TRBD1. Germline V gene sequence: CDR1 SQVTM, CDR2 ANQGSEA. V shed 4 bases, J shed 2 bases, and the junction held 10 bases outside the gene matches. The CDR3 is made up of 15 amino acids. Filled out from reference TRBV29-1 and TRBJ1-1, the complete variable domain reads SAVISQKPSRDICQRGTSLTIQCQVDSQVTMMFWYRQQPGQSLTLIATANQGSEATYESGFVIDKFPISRPNLTFSTLTVSNMSPEDSSIYLCSVGLAQGINTEAFFGQGTRLTVV.

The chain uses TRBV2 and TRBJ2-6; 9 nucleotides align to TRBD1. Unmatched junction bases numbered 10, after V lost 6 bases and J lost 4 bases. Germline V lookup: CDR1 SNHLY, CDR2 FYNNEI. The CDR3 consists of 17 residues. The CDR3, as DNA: TGTGCCAGCAGCCCGGGACAGGGAGAATCCGGGGCCAACGTCCTGACTTTC. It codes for CASSPGQGESGANVLTF.

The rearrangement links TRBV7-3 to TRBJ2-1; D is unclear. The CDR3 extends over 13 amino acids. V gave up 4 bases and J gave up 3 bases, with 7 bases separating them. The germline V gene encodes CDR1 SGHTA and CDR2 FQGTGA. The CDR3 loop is CASSSTNYNEQFF. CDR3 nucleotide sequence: TGTGCCAGCAGCTCAACTAACTACAATGAGCAGTTCTTC.

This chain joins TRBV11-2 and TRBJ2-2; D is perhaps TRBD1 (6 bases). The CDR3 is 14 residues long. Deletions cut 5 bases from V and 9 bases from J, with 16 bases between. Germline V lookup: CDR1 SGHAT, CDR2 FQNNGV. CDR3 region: CASSRVWTDRELFF. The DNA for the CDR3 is TGTGCCAGCAGCCGCGTCTGGACAGACAGGGAGCTGTTTTTT.

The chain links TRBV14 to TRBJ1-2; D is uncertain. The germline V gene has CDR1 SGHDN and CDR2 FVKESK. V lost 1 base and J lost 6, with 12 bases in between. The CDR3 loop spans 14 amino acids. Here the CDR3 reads CASSQVIGRDGYTF. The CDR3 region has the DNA TGTGCCAGCAGCCAAGTCATAGGGAGAGATGGCTACACCTTC.

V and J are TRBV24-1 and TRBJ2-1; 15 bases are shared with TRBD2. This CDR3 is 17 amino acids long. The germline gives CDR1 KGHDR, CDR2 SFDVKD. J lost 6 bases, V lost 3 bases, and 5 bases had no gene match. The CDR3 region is CATSDLGTSGRPNEQFF. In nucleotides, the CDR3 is TGTGCCACCAGTGATCTTGGGACTAGCGGGAGGCCCAATGAGCAGTTCTTC.

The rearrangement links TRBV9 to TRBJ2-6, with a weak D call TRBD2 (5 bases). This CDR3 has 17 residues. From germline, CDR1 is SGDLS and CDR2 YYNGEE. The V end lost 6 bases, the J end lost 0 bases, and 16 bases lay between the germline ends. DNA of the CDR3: TGTGCCAGCACAACCAACGTGAGGGACTCTGGGGCCAACGTCCTGACTTTC. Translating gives CASTTNVRDSGANVLTF.

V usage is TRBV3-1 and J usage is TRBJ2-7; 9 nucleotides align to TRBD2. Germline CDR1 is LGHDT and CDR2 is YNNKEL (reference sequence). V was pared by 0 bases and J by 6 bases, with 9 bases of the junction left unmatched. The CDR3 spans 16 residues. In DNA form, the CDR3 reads TGTGCCAGCAGCCAAGAGGGTAGCGGGAGATCAGGCGAGCAGTACTTC. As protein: CASSQEGSGRSGEQYF.

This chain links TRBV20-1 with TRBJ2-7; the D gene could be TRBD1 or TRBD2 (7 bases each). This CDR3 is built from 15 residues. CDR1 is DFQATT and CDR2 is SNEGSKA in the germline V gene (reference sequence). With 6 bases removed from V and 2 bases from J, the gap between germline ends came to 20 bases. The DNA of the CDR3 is TGCAGTGCAAGTGACAGGGACGGACTAGCCTACGAGCAGTACTTC. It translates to CSASDRDGLAYEQYF.

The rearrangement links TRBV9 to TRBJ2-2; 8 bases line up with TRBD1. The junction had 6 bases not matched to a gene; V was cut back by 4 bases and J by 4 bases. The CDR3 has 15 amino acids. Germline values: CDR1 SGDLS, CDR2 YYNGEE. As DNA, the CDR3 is TGTGCCAGCAGCCACGGACAGGGCAGCACCGGGGAGCTGTTTTTT. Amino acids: CASSHGQGSTGELFF.